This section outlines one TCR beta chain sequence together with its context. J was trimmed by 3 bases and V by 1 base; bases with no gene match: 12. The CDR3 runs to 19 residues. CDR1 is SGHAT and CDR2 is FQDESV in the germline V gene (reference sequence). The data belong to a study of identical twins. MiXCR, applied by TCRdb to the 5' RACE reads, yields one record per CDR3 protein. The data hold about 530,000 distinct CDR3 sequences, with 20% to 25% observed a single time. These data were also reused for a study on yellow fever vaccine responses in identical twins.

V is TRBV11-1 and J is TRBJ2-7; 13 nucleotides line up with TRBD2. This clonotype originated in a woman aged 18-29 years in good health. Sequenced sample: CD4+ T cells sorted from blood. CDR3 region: CASSLGSGLAGSGFYEQYF. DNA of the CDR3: TGTGCCAGCAGCTTAGGTTCGGGACTAGCGGGATCGGGATTCTACGAGCAGTACTTC.